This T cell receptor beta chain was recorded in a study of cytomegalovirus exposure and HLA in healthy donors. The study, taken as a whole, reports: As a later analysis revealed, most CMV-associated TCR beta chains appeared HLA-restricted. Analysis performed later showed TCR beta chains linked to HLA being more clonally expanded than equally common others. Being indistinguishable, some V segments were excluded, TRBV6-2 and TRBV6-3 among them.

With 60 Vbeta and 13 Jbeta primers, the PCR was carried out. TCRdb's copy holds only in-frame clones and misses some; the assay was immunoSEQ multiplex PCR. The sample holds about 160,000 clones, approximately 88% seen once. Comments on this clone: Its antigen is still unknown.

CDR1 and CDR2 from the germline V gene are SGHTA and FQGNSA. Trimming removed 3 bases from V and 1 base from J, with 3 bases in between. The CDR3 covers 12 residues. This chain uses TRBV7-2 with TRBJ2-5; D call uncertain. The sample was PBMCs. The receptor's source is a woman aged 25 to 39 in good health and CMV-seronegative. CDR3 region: CASSFSQETQYF. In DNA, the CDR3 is TGTGCCAGCAGCTTCAGCCAAGAGACCCAGTACTTC.